These T cell receptor beta chains were read from a single sample in a study of blood T cell repertoires in COVID-19. Clones were sequenced by immunoSEQ multiplex PCR, and TCRdb holds only the in-frame ones, with some missing. The table has tens of thousands of clones, 75% to 85% seen once. Sequenced: peripheral blood. These receptors all stem from a man between 65 and 85 years old with active COVID-19. Each CDR3 is given with its conserved first and last residue. The D gene is left open where the match is weak. Clone sizes are given selectively: once, few, many, or a class where the clone is expanded.

d_call,j_call,clone_size,v_call,cdr3_aa,cdr3_nt
.,TRBJ1-1,.,TRBV15,CATSRDTDTEAFF,TGTGCCACCAGCAGAGATACGGACACTGAAGCTTTCTTT
.,TRBJ2-1,.,TRBV7-2,CASSQDQTSYNEQFF,TGTGCCAGCAGCCAAGACCAGACTTCCTACAATGAGCAGTTCTTC
TRBD2,TRBJ2-1,.,TRBV10-3,CAISESTSGYSYNEQFF,TGTGCCATCAGTGAGTCGACTAGCGGGTACTCCTACAATGAGCAGTTCTTC
TRBD1,TRBJ2-7,.,TRBV27,CASSRRQGVYEQYF,TGTGCCAGCAGTCGCCGACAGGGGGTCTACGAGCAGTACTTC
TRBD2,TRBJ2-7,.,TRBV7-8,CASSLGRTSNPEQYF,TGTGCCAGCAGCTTAGGAAGGACTAGTAACCCCGAGCAGTACTTC
.,TRBJ2-1,.,TRBV5-8,CASSLLGGGDEQFF,TGTGCCAGCAGCTTGTTGGGCGGGGGCGATGAGCAGTTCTTC
TRBD1,TRBJ2-1,.,TRBV7-9,CASERGLIGSYNEQFF,TGTGCCAGCGAAAGGGGGCTCATAGGCTCCTACAATGAGCAGTTCTTC
TRBD1,TRBJ2-7,.,TRBV5-6,CASSTGWGTGTHGEQYF,TGTGCCAGCAGCACGGGGTGGGGGACAGGGACCCACGGGGAGCAGTACTTC
.,TRBJ2-3,.,TRBV4-1,CASSRTVGLAGGTDTQYF,TGCGCCAGCAGCCGGACGGTCGGGCTAGCAGGGGGCACAGATACGCAGTATTTT
.,TRBJ2-2,few,TRBV7-3,CASSLTIGMGTGELFF,TGTGCCAGCAGCTTAACGATCGGGATGGGCACCGGGGAGCTGTTTTTT
TRBD2,TRBJ2-5,.,TRBV6-5,CASRVAGGQETQYF,TGTGCCAGCAGAGTAGCGGGAGGGCAAGAGACCCAGTACTTC
TRBD1,TRBJ2-3,once,TRBV6-5,CASTLDRGRTDTQYF,TGTGCCAGCACCTTAGACAGGGGACGCACAGATACGCAGTATTTT
.,TRBJ1-2,.,TRBV6-5,CASRRLGGDYGYTF,TGTGCCAGCAGACGTCTGGGGGGGGACTATGGCTACACCTTC
TRBD2,TRBJ2-2,.,TRBV5-1,CASSLGLAVDTGELFF,TGCGCCAGCAGCTTGGGCCTAGCGGTGGACACCGGGGAGCTGTTTTTT
TRBD1,TRBJ1-6,.,TRBV19,CASSIQKTGQSPLHF,TGTGCCAGTAGTATTCAAAAGACGGGACAGTCACCCCTCCACTTT
TRBD1,TRBJ2-5,.,TRBV30,CAWAAGQGASLLRKTQYF,TGTGCCTGGGCCGCCGGACAGGGGGCCTCCCTCCTAAGAAAGACCCAGTACTTC
TRBD1,TRBJ2-7,.,TRBV6-2/TRBV6-3,CASSYSRDRGDYEQYF,TGTGCCAGCAGTTACTCCCGGGACAGGGGGGACTACGAGCAGTACTTC
TRBD1,TRBJ2-3,once,TRBV5-1,CASSSTGAPPDTQYF,TGCGCCAGCAGCTCAACAGGGGCCCCCCCAGATACGCAGTATTTT
TRBD1,TRBJ1-2,few,TRBV5-4,CASSSSGGGHYGYTF,TGTGCCAGCAGCTCCTCGGGAGGGGGCCACTATGGCTACACCTTC
TRBD2,TRBJ2-1,few,TRBV7-6,CASSLTGTSGPGSYNEQFF,TGTGCCAGCAGCTTAACCGGGACTAGCGGGCCGGGGTCCTACAATGAGCAGTTCTTC
TRBD2,TRBJ2-1,.,TRBV27,CASCGTSRSYNEQFF,TGTGCCAGCTGCGGGACTAGCCGCTCCTACAATGAGCAGTTCTTC
TRBD2,TRBJ2-2,.,TRBV2,CASSGTSGDTGELFF,TGTGCCAGCAGTGGGACTAGCGGGGACACCGGGGAGCTGTTTTTT